A single sample gave rise to the 32 T cell receptor beta chains below, sequenced in a study of T cell responses to AZD1222 COVID-19 vaccine. Repertoires were generated with immunoSEQ multiplex PCR, while TCRdb's copy carries only in-frame clones and drops some. The sample shows 150,000 to 160,000 clones, about 85% of them seen only once. This sample comprised peripheral blood, obtained on day 0 of AZD1222 vaccination. All receptors derive from an adult in good health.

This chain joins TRBV5-4 and TRBJ2-5, with D possibly being TRBD2 (6 bases). Per the germline V gene, CDR1 is SGHNT and CDR2 is YYREEE (reference sequence). CDR3 length equals 13 residues. V lost 5 bases, J lost 4 bases, and 12 bases lay in between. In nucleotides, the CDR3 is TGTGCCAGCAGTCCGGGAGAACGAGAGACCCAGTACTTC. Its translation is CASSPGERETQYF.

This chain uses TRBV18 with TRBJ2-3; D perhaps matches TRBD1 (6 bases). Germline loops: CDR1 KGHSH, CDR2 LQKENI. Trimming took 4 bases from V and 0 from J, leaving 11 bases between them. CDR3 length equals 15 residues. CDR3 sequence: CASSLTQGSTDTQYF. CDR3 DNA: TGTGCCAGCTCACTCACACAGGGCAGCACAGATACGCAGTATTTT.

This clone was seen only a few times. The CDR3 nucleotides read TGTGCCAGCAGTTACCTTGGACTAGCGGGGGTACTATACAATGAGCAGTTCTTC. Translating it yields CASSYLGLAGVLYNEQFF. The chain couples TRBV6-2 or TRBV6-3 to TRBJ2-1, with 13 nucleotides matching TRBD2. The CDR3 is made up of 18 amino acids. The V gene's germline CDR1 is MNHEY and CDR2 SVGEGT. V dropped 2 bases and J dropped 4; count of bases not matched to a gene: 8.

The J gene is TRBJ1-2, the V gene TRBV2; D remains unclear. Germline CDR1 and CDR2: SNHLY and FYNNEI. V was clipped by 7 bases and J by 0 bases, with 21 bases between them. This CDR3 is built from 17 residues. The CDR3 coding sequence is TGTGCCAGCATGAGTGGTTTTGGGCAGCAAGCTAACTATGGCTACACCTTC. Its protein is CASMSGFGQQANYGYTF.

The rearrangement uses TRBV11-2 and TRBJ1-6; the D gene is possibly TRBD1 (6 bases). This CDR3 contains 15 residues. Per the germline V gene, CDR1 is SGHAT and CDR2 is FQNNGV. V was shortened by 5 bases and J by 16 bases, with 24 bases between the two germline ends. CDR3 amino acids: CASSGGRDGFQGLHF. The DNA of the CDR3 is TGTGCCAGCAGCGGGGGCCGGGACGGTTTCCAAGGACTCCACTTT.

The chain couples TRBV5-3 to TRBJ1-3; no definite D call. TRBV5-3 counts as an open reading frame of uncertain function. Trimming stripped 2 bases from V and 1 base from J, with 1 base between. The CDR3 runs to 12 residues. CDR3 in amino acids: CARSFSGNTIYF. The DNA of the CDR3 is TGTGCCAGAAGCTTTTCTGGAAACACCATATATTTT.

V and J are TRBV7-8 and TRBJ2-7; no clear D gene. Germline CDR1 is SGHVS and CDR2 is FQNEAQ. The CDR3 consists of 11 residues. Trimming cost V 2 bases and J 4 bases, with 3 bases left between them. The CDR3 loop reads CASSLTYEQYF. DNA of the CDR3: TGTGCCAGCAGCTTAACGTACGAGCAGTACTTC.

As DNA, the CDR3 is TGTGCCAGCAGTCCCGGGACAGGGCCTTACGAGCAGTACTTC. Protein: CASSPGTGPYEQYF. This chain links TRBV28 with TRBJ2-7; TRBD1 agrees at 9 bases. The germline V gene has CDR1 MDHEN and CDR2 SYDVKM. With V trimmed by 5 bases and J by 4 bases, 6 bases remained unmatched. The CDR3 covers 14 residues.

The chain recombines TRBV28 with TRBJ2-7; tentatively, D is TRBD1 (6 bases). This CDR3 contains 14 residues. V gave up 3 bases and J gave up 2 bases, with 11 bases separating them. The germline V gene has CDR1 MDHEN and CDR2 SYDVKM. The CDR3 loop is CASSFDRHTYEQYF. The CDR3 DNA reads as TGTGCCAGCAGTTTCGACAGGCATACCTACGAGCAGTACTTC.

This clone turned up a few times. The CDR3 DNA reads as TGTGCCAGCAGCTTAGCTGGGTTACTTATAGACAGGCCAGGAGGGCCCCTCCACTTT. Its protein product is CASSLAGLLIDRPGGPLHF. This chain connects TRBV7-2 to TRBJ1-6; D is possibly TRBD1 (6 bases). The V gene's germline CDR1 is SGHTA and CDR2 FQGNSA. The germline V and J ends were trimmed by 0 bases and 13 bases, with 28 bases remaining between them. This CDR3 comprises 19 residues.

The chain has TRBV5-4 and TRBJ2-5, with D possibly being TRBD2 (6 bases). Germline V CDR1 and CDR2: SGHNT, YYREEE (reference sequence). The V gene lost 4 bases and the J gene lost 0 bases, with 16 bases spanning the gap. The CDR3 has 16 amino acids. CDR3 protein: CASSPEGGTYQETQYF. The CDR3, as DNA: TGTGCCAGCAGCCCCGAAGGCGGGACGTACCAAGAGACCCAGTACTTC.

V usage is TRBV19 and J usage is TRBJ1-2, with D perhaps matching TRBD1 (5 bases). Trimming took off 5 bases at V and 4 bases at J, with 23 bases between the two ends. Per germline, CDR1 LNHDA and CDR2 SQIVND (reference sequence). The CDR3 extends over 17 amino acids. CDR3 sequence: CASSSRRGLTRGYGYTF. The CDR3 DNA is TGTGCCAGTAGTTCCCGGAGGGGACTCACTAGGGGCTATGGCTACACCTTC.

The rearrangement links TRBV19 to TRBJ2-3; the match to TRBD2 covers 7 bases. The CDR3 loop spans 16 amino acids. J gave up 1 base and V 6 bases, and 10 bases lay outside the gene matches. The germline CDR1 and CDR2 sequences are LNHDA and SQIVND (reference sequence). The CDR3: CASSRRETSRTDTQYF. CDR3 DNA sequence: TGTGCCAGTAGCCGCAGGGAGACTAGCCGCACAGATACGCAGTATTTT.

This sequence joins TRBV28 and TRBJ1-1; D remains ambiguous. This CDR3 spans 13 amino acids. V was pared by 2 bases and J by 1 base, with 5 bases between. Germline V gene sequence: CDR1 MDHEN, CDR2 SYDVKM. This CDR3 reads CASSLTRNTEAFF. DNA of the CDR3: TGTGCCAGCAGTTTAACAAGGAACACTGAAGCTTTCTTT. The whole variable domain, filled in from reference TRBV28 and TRBJ1-1, reads DVKVTQSSRYLVKRTGEKVFLECVQDMDHENMFWYRQDPGLGLRLIYFSYDVKMKEKGDIPEGYSVSREKKERFSLILESASTNQTSMYLCASSLTRNTEAFFGQGTRLTVV.

This chain connects TRBV7-9 to TRBJ1-4, with D possibly TRBD1 on 5 matching bases. Germline CDR1 reads SEHNR; CDR2 reads FQNEAQ (reference sequence). This CDR3 spans 14 amino acids. The V end lost 3 bases, the J end lost 6 bases, and 11 bases lay between the germline ends. The CDR3 spells CASSLAGGHEKLFF. The CDR3, as DNA: TGTGCCAGCAGCTTGGCGGGGGGACATGAAAAACTGTTTTTT.

This clone was seen more than once but under ten times. The V and J genes are TRBV5-6 and TRBJ1-3; no firm D call. Trimming cost V 4 bases and J 0 bases, with 8 bases left between them. The CDR3 length is 14 residues. Germline V gene sequence: CDR1 SGHDT, CDR2 YYEEEE. Written as DNA, the CDR3 is TGTGCCAGCAGCCGGGGTTACTCTGGAAACACCATATATTTT. Protein product: CASSRGYSGNTIYF.

The chain combines TRBV5-6 with TRBJ2-1; 15 bases fit TRBD2. V was pared by 4 bases and J by 15 bases, with 8 bases of the junction left unmatched. Germline loops: CDR1 SGHDT, CDR2 YYEEEE. The CDR3 has 14 residues. CDR3 region: CASSQGTSGGFLFF. As DNA, the CDR3 is TGTGCCAGCAGCCAAGGGACTAGCGGGGGGTTTCTGTTCTTC.

V usage is TRBV7-2 and J usage is TRBJ2-3; D could derive from TRBD1 or TRBD2 (6 bases each). The CDR3 length is 13 residues. The germline gives CDR1 SGHTA, CDR2 FQGNSA. With 8 bases removed from V and 4 bases from J, the gap between germline ends came to 13 bases. The CDR3 DNA reads as TGTGCCAGCCAACGGGGGCTGGCAGATACGCAGTATTTT. Its translation is CASQRGLADTQYF.

J is TRBJ2-7 and V is TRBV28, with a tentative D call TRBD1 (6 bases). Germline lookup yields CDR1 MDHEN and CDR2 SYDVKM. V was trimmed by 3 bases and J by 3 bases, leaving 15 bases between them. CDR3 length: 15 amino acids. The CDR3 here is CASSFRHRASYEQYF. Written as DNA, the CDR3 is TGTGCCAGCAGTTTTAGGCACAGGGCGAGCTACGAGCAGTACTTC.

The CDR3 bases are TGTGCCAGCAGCTTAGTCCCGGGAGCCTACGAGCAGTACTTC. Its translation is CASSLVPGAYEQYF. The V and J genes are TRBV7-9 and TRBJ2-7; a possible D gene is TRBD2 (6 bases). The V end was cut by 1 base, the J end by 2 bases, with 9 bases between. The CDR3 runs to 14 residues. Germline V gene sequence: CDR1 SEHNR, CDR2 FQNEAQ (reference sequence).

This chain links TRBV5-1 with TRBJ2-1; 9 positions match TRBD2. With V trimmed by 2 bases and J by 1 base, 4 bases remained unmatched. There are 16 residues in the CDR3. Looked up from germline, CDR1 is SGHRS and CDR2 is YFSETQ. The DNA of the CDR3 is TGCGCCAGCAGCTTAGCGGGGGGAGGGTCCTACAATGAGCAGTTCTTC. The encoded protein is CASSLAGGGSYNEQFF.

The V and J genes are TRBV11-2 and TRBJ2-1, with 8 bases matching TRBD2. Per the germline V gene, CDR1 is SGHAT and CDR2 is FQNNGV. V was clipped by 1 base and J by 4 bases; unmatched bases: 3. This CDR3 has 15 amino acids. CDR3 nucleotide sequence: TGTGCCAGCAGCTTAGCGGGGGGGATATACAATGAGCAGTTCTTC. Translation: CASSLAGGIYNEQFF.

This chain joins TRBV5-5 and TRBJ1-2; D remains unclear. Trimming left V 0 bases short and J 2 bases short, with 20 bases between. The CDR3 extends over 18 amino acids. Germline CDR1 SGHKS, CDR2 YYEKEE (reference sequence). The CDR3: CASSLDVGRVKLNYGYTF. Written as DNA, the CDR3 is TGTGCCAGCAGCTTGGACGTGGGCAGAGTAAAGCTAAACTATGGCTACACCTTC.

The chain is built from TRBV5-5 and TRBJ2-7, with a tentative D call TRBD2 (5 bases). In germline, CDR1 is SGHKS, CDR2 YYEKEE (reference sequence). The CDR3 has 15 residues. Deletions cut 0 bases from V and 2 bases from J, with 12 bases between. In DNA, the CDR3 is TGTGCCAGCAGCTTGGGAAGAGGGTCCACCTACGAGCAGTACTTC. This gives the protein CASSLGRGSTYEQYF.

The chain combines TRBV5-1 with TRBJ1-4; D gene unclear. CDR1 and CDR2 from the germline V gene are SGHRS and YFSETQ. With 0 bases removed from V and 2 bases from J, the gap between germline ends came to 11 bases. There are 16 residues in the CDR3. As DNA, the CDR3 is TGCGCCAGCAGCTTGGCCCCTCCTGGGACTAATGAAAAACTGTTTTTT. Translated: CASSLAPPGTNEKLFF.

The table lists this clone with a count of one. The chain is built from TRBV2 and TRBJ2-7; TRBD1 matches 7 bases. CDR1 and CDR2 from the germline V gene are SNHLY and FYNNEI. V lost 5 bases and J lost 6; bases outside the gene matches: 7. This CDR3 has 13 amino acids. This chain's CDR3 is CASSLTGFVEQYF. In DNA form, the CDR3 reads TGTGCCAGCAGTTTGACAGGGTTCGTCGAGCAGTACTTC.

A few counts support this clone. CDR3 in DNA: TGTGCCAGCAGCTTAACCAGGGGGCTCACAGATACGCAGTATTTT. It is translated as CASSLTRGLTDTQYF. The rearrangement uses TRBV13 and TRBJ2-3; 8 positions agree with TRBD1. J gave up 2 bases and V 2 bases, and 3 bases lay outside the gene matches. The CDR3 is 15 amino acids. From germline, CDR1 is PRHDT and CDR2 FYEKMQ (reference sequence).

The table lists this clone with a few counts. This chain uses TRBV28 with TRBJ1-1; 7 nucleotides line up with TRBD1. The germline CDR1 and CDR2 sequences are MDHEN and SYDVKM. The trim removed 6 bases at V and 4 bases at J, leaving 2 bases unmatched. This CDR3 is built from 12 residues. For the CDR3, the DNA is TGTGCCAGCAGGCAGGGGGGCACTGAAGCTTTCTTT. This sequence encodes CASRQGGTEAFF.

This rearrangement joins TRBV13 to TRBJ2-7; tentatively, D is TRBD1 (5 bases). The CDR3 sequence is 14 residues long. V lost 5 bases and J lost 3, with 14 bases in between. CDR1 PRHDT and CDR2 FYEKMQ come from the germline V gene (reference sequence). CDR3: CASSPGQGSYEQYF. DNA of the CDR3: TGTGCCAGCAGCCCGGGTCAGGGTAGCTACGAGCAGTACTTC.

The gene calls are TRBV9 and TRBJ1-2; 9 bases are shared with TRBD1. V gave up 0 bases and J gave up 4 bases; unmatched junction bases: 4. The CDR3 runs 15 residues. From germline, CDR1 is SGDLS and CDR2 YYNGEE. The CDR3 sequence is CASSVGQGDVYGYTF. The CDR3 DNA follows: TGTGCCAGCAGCGTAGGACAGGGGGATGTCTATGGCTACACCTTC.

The V and J genes are TRBV27 and TRBJ1-3, with D possibly matching TRBD1 (5 bases). The CDR3 is made up of 17 amino acids. The V and J ends lost 2 bases and 0 bases respectively, with 14 bases between them. Germline V gives CDR1 MNHEY, CDR2 SMNVEV (reference sequence). CDR3 protein: CASSLPRGALSGNTIYF. CDR3 in DNA: TGTGCCAGCAGTTTACCCCGAGGGGCCCTCTCTGGAAACACCATATATTTT.

The chain is built from TRBV19 and TRBJ1-5, with D hard to call. V lost 6 bases, J lost 1 base, and 13 bases lay in between. The CDR3 spans 15 residues. Germline CDR1 reads LNHDA; CDR2 reads SQIVND (reference sequence). CDR3: CASSDLPGSNQPQHF. DNA for the CDR3: TGTGCCAGTAGCGACCTCCCGGGGAGCAATCAGCCCCAGCATTTT.